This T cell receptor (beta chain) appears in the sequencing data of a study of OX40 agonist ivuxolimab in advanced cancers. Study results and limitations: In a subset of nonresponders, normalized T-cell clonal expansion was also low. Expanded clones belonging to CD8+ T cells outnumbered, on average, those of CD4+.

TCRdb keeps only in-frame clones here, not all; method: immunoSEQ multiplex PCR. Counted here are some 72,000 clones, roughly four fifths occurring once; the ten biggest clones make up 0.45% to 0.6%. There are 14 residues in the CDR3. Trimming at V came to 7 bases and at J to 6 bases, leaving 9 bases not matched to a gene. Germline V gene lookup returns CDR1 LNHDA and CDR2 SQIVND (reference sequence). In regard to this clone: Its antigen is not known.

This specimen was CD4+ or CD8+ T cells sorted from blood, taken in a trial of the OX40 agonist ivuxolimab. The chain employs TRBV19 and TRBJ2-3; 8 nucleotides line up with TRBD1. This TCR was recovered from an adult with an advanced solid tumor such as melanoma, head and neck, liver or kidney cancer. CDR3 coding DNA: TGTGCCAGTATGGGGGGACAGGTGTGGGATACGCAGTATTTT. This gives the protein CASMGGQVWDTQYF.